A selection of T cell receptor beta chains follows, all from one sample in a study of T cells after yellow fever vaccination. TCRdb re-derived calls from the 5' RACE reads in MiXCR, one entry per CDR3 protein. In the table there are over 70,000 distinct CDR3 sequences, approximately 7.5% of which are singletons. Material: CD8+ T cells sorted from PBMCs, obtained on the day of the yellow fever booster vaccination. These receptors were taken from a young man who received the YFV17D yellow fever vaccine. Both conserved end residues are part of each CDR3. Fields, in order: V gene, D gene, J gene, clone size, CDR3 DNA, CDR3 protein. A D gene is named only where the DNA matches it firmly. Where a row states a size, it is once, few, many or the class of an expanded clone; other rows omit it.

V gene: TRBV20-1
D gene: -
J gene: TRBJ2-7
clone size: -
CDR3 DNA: TGCAGCCTGGAGGGGCGGTCTTACGAGCAGTACTTC
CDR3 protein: CSLEGRSYEQYF

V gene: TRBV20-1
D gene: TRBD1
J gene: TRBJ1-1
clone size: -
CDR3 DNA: TGCAGTGCTACGAGGGGGCTGGGCACTGAAGCTTTCTTT
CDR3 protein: CSATRGLGTEAFF

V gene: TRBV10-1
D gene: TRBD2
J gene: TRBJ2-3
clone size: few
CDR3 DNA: TGCGCCAGCAGTGGAACAGCGGGAGGGTCAGATACGCAGTATTTT
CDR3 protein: CASSGTAGGSDTQYF

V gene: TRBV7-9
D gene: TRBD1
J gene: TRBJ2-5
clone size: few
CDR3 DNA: TGTGCCAGCAGCTATCCGGGACAGGGGCACCAAGAGACCCAGTACTTC
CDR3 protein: CASSYPGQGHQETQYF

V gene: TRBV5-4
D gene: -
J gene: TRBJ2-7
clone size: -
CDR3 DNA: TGTGCCAGCAGGGACGGGAGTAGATACGAGCAGTACTTC
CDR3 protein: CASRDGSRYEQYF

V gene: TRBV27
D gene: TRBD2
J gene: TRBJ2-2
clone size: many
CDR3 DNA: TGTGCCAGCAGTCCGGGGACGGGAGGGACCGGGGAGCTGTTTTTT
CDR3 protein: CASSPGTGGTGELFF

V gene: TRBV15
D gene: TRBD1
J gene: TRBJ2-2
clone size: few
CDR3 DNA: TGTGCCACCAGCAGAGAGGCCGAGACAGGGGAGACCGGGGAGCTGTTTTTT
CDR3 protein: CATSREAETGETGELFF

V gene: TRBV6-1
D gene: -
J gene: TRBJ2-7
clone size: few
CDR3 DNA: TGTGCCAGCAGTGACGGCCTAACCAACAGCTACGAGCAGTACTTC
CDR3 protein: CASSDGLTNSYEQYF

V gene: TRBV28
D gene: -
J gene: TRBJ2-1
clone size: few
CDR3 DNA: TGTGCCAGCAGCCCAGACACAAGCACCTACAATGAGCAGTTCTTC
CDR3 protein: CASSPDTSTYNEQFF

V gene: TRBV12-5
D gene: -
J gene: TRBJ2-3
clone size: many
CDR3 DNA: TGTGCTAGTGGTTTCAATATCGAGACCGACACAGATACGCAGTATTTT
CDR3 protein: CASGFNIETDTDTQYF

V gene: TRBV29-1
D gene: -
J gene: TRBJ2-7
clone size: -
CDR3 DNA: TGCAGCGTTGAAGAACCGAGTTGGGGGCAGTACTTC
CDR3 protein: CSVEEPSWGQYF

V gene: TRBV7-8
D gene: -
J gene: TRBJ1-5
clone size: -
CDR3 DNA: TGTGCCAGCAGCTTAGAAAGAAAGGGGGAAGTCAATCAGCCCCAGCATTTT
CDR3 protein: CASSLERKGEVNQPQHF

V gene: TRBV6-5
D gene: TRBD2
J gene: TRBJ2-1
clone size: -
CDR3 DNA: TGTGCCAGCGGTACCTATCGACTAGCGGACACCAATGAGCAGTTCTTC
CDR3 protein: CASGTYRLADTNEQFF

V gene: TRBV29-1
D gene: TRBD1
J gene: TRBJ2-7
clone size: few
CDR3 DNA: TGCAGCGTTGAAATGTGGGCAGGGGGTATGGACGAGCAGTACTTC
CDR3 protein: CSVEMWAGGMDEQYF

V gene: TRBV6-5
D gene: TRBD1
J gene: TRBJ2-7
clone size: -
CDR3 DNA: TGTGCCAGCAGTTACGGGACAGGGGCCTACGAGCAGTACTTC
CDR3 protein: CASSYGTGAYEQYF

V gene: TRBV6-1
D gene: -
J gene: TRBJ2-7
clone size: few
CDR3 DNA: TGTGCCAGCAGTGAAAGGAGGAAGGCGGGGTCCTACGAGCAGTACTTC
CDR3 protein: CASSERRKAGSYEQYF

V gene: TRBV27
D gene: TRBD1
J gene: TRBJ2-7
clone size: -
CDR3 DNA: TGTGCCAGCAGTTGGGACAGGGTGTCCTACGAGCAGTACTTC
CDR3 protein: CASSWDRVSYEQYF

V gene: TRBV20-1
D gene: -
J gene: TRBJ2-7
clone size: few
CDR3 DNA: TGCAGTGCTAGAGACTTCTCCTACGAGCAGTACTTC
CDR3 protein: CSARDFSYEQYF

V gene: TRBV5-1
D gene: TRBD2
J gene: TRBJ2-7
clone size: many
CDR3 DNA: TGCGCCAGCAGCCCCGGGACTAGCGCCTACTACGAGCAGTACTTC
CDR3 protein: CASSPGTSAYYEQYF

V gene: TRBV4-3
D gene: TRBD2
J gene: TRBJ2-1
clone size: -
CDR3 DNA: TGCGCCAGCAGCCAAGATACTAGCGGGACCTCTAAAGACTACAATGAGCAGTTCTTC
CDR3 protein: CASSQDTSGTSKDYNEQFF

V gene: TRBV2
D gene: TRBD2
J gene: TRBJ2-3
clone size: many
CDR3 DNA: TGTGCCAGCAGGGAGACTAGCGCCACAGATACGCAGTATTTT
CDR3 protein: CASRETSATDTQYF

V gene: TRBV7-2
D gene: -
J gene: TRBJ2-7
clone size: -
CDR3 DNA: TGTGCCAGCAGCCCCAGTCTGTCTAGCCAAGAGCAGTACTTC
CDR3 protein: CASSPSLSSQEQYF